The 19 T cell receptor beta chains below were found in one sample sequenced in a study of cytotoxic CD8 clonotypes in ibrutinib-treated CLL. Some clones are missing from TCRdb's copy, which holds only in-frame ones; the method was immunoSEQ multiplex PCR. The data show some 170,000 clones, approximately 90% seen once. The sequences come from PBMCs, collected at disease progression, from a patient treated with ibrutinib. The receptor source for this set is a human donor with chronic lymphocytic leukemia.

The table lists this clone with a few counts. The chain couples TRBV25-1 to TRBJ1-4; D unresolved. The CDR3 contains 13 residues. The germline CDR1 and CDR2 sequences are MGHDK and SYGVNS. The V and J ends lost 5 bases and 11 bases respectively, with 15 bases between them. CDR3 region: CASSLGPAEKLFF. The CDR3 nucleotides read TGTGCCAGCAGTCTCGGCCCGGCTGAGAAACTGTTTTTT.

This clone was detected a few times. V gene TRBV29-1 combines with J gene TRBJ1-2; 8 nucleotides agree with TRBD1. Germline CDR1 reads SQVTM; CDR2 reads ANQGSEA. The J segment lost 8 bases and the V segment lost 1 base, leaving 9 bases of the junction unmatched. The CDR3 is 14 residues long. Here the CDR3 reads CSVEVVRGPGGYTF. DNA for the CDR3: TGCAGCGTTGAAGTAGTCAGGGGGCCTGGGGGCTACACCTTC.

This rearrangement joins TRBV6-5 to TRBJ1-2; TRBD1 might be the D (5 bases). Trimming shortened V by 6 bases and J by 6 bases, and 17 bases separated the two germline ends. In germline, CDR1 is MNHEY, CDR2 SVGAGI. The CDR3 contains 14 residues. This chain's CDR3 is CASRNTGGLDGYTF. As DNA, the CDR3 is TGTGCCAGCAGAAATACAGGCGGTCTTGATGGCTACACCTTC.

The genes are TRBV12-5 and TRBJ2-3, with 7 bases matching TRBD1. V lost 4 bases and J lost 0; bases outside the gene matches: 4. Looked up from germline, CDR1 is LGHNT and CDR2 is FRNRAP. The CDR3 contains 15 residues. The CDR3 sequence: CASGSGTVSTDTQYF. Here the CDR3 DNA reads TGTGCTAGTGGTTCAGGGACAGTTAGCACAGATACGCAGTATTTT.

This sequence joins TRBV4-1 and TRBJ2-7, with D perhaps matching TRBD1 or TRBD2 (6 bases each). The CDR3 consists of 16 residues. Trimming stripped 0 bases from V and 2 bases from J, with 14 bases between. CDR1 and CDR2 from the germline V gene are MGHRA and YSYEKL. In DNA, the CDR3 is TGCGCCAGCAGCCAAGAGGGTGCGGAGGGGGCCTACGAGCAGTACTTC. Translation: CASSQEGAEGAYEQYF.

The chain links TRBV7-8 to TRBJ2-5; the D gene is possibly TRBD2 (6 bases). This CDR3 has 13 amino acids. With 4 bases removed from V and 6 bases from J, the gap between germline ends came to 12 bases. From germline, CDR1 is SGHVS and CDR2 FQNEAQ. This CDR3 reads CASSSQGGQTQYF. CDR3 in DNA: TGTGCCAGCAGCTCCCAGGGAGGACAGACCCAGTACTTC.

The V gene is TRBV6-5, the J gene TRBJ2-5, with D tentatively TRBD2 (5 bases). CDR1 MNHEY and CDR2 SVGAGI come from the germline V gene. Trimming shortened V by 7 bases and J by 1 base, and 10 bases separated the two germline ends. The CDR3 length is 13 residues. The DNA of the CDR3 is TGTGCCAGCACGAAGCGGATCCAAGAGACCCAGTACTTC. Amino acids: CASTKRIQETQYF.

The sample holds many counts of this clone. This chain joins TRBV11-1 and TRBJ2-3; D is undetermined. Germline lookup yields CDR1 SGHAT and CDR2 FQDESV (reference sequence). The ends were cut back, 4 bases at V and 2 bases at J, with 10 bases in the middle. This CDR3 has 14 amino acids. The CDR3, as DNA: TGTGCCAGCAGCTCCATATCGTACACAGATACGCAGTATTTT. It encodes CASSSISYTDTQYF.

The chain employs TRBV6-8 and TRBJ1-1, with 10 bases that match TRBD1. This CDR3 is 18 amino acids long. V trimming: 2 bases; J trimming: 2 bases; junction bases outside the gene matches: 11. Per the germline V gene, CDR1 is MNHGY and CDR2 is SAAAGT. The CDR3, as DNA: TGTGCCAGCAGTTACCCCTGCTCCGGGACAGGGGATAACACTGAAGCTTTCTTT. Protein sequence: CASSYPCSGTGDNTEAFF.

The J gene is TRBJ2-1, the V gene TRBV15, with D possibly TRBD1 on 6 matching bases. CDR3 size: 17 residues. CDR1 is LNHNV, CDR2 YYDKDF, per germline (reference sequence). The germline V and J ends were trimmed by 4 bases and 6 bases, with 22 bases remaining between them. This chain's CDR3 is CATSIVIGAGESNEQFF. The CDR3 coding sequence is TGTGCCACCAGCATAGTTATAGGGGCAGGGGAGAGCAATGAGCAGTTCTTC.

This clone was picked up one time. The chain has TRBV6-5 and TRBJ2-7; D is unresolved. The V end was cut by 2 bases, the J end by 5 bases, with 13 bases between. CDR3 size: 14 residues. CDR1 MNHEY and CDR2 SVGAGI come from the germline V gene. CDR3 in DNA: TGTGCCAGCAGTTACAACACGCGGTCCCACGAGCAGTACTTC. Translated: CASSYNTRSHEQYF.

The gene calls are TRBV2 and TRBJ2-1; D is undetermined. The CDR3 is 14 amino acids. The germline V and J ends were trimmed by 3 bases and 1 base, with 7 bases remaining between them. CDR1 is SNHLY and CDR2 is FYNNEI in the germline V gene. The CDR3 coding sequence is TGTGCCAGCAGTGATGCGGAATCCTACAATGAGCAGTTCTTC. It yields the protein CASSDAESYNEQFF.

V usage is TRBV25-1 and J usage is TRBJ1-2; D possibly corresponds to TRBD1 (6 bases). Trimming shortened V by 2 bases and J by 8 bases, and 21 bases separated the two germline ends. The CDR3 is 16 residues long. Germline V gives CDR1 MGHDK, CDR2 SYGVNS. This chain's CDR3 is CASSEVWGGPSQGYTF. Here the CDR3 DNA reads TGTGCCAGCAGTGAAGTTTGGGGGGGCCCTTCTCAGGGCTACACCTTC.

The V and J genes are TRBV6-5 and TRBJ1-1; possible D gene TRBD1, 5 bases. Germline V CDR1 and CDR2: MNHEY, SVGAGI. The CDR3 covers 14 residues. Trimming shortened V by 2 bases and J by 6 bases, and 13 bases separated the two germline ends. CDR3 nucleotides: TGTGCCAGCAGTTACGAAGGGGCTAGGGCTGAAGCTTTCTTT. It codes for CASSYEGARAEAFF.

The chain employs TRBV6-5 and TRBJ2-3, with 8 positions matching TRBD1. The CDR3 is 14 residues long. V dropped 2 bases and J dropped 4; count of bases not matched to a gene: 2. Germline V gene data show CDR1 as MNHEY and CDR2 as SVGAGI. CDR3 DNA sequence: TGTGCCAGCAGTTACGTACAGGGGGCAGATACGCAGTATTTT. It yields the protein CASSYVQGADTQYF.

This clone was counted a single time. The chain has TRBV25-1 and TRBJ2-1, with 8 bases that match TRBD2. CDR1 and CDR2 from the germline V gene are MGHDK and SYGVNS. The V and J ends lost 7 bases and 3 bases, in that order; junction bases with no gene match: 5. The CDR3 extends over 14 amino acids. The CDR3 spells CASISAGDYNEQFF. The CDR3 DNA is TGTGCCAGCATTTCAGCGGGAGACTACAATGAGCAGTTCTTC. Combining the CDR3 with reference TRBV25-1 and TRBJ2-1 gives the whole variable domain EADIYQTPRYLVIGTGKKITLECSQTMGHDKMYWYQQDPGMELHLIHYSYGVNSTEKGDLSSESTVSRIRTEHFPLTLESARPSHTSQYLCASISAGDYNEQFFGPGTRLTVL.

V gene TRBV11-3 combines with J gene TRBJ2-1; 7 bases fit TRBD2. Germline CDR1 reads SGHNT; CDR2 reads YENEEA. The CDR3 is 16 amino acids. After removal of 1 base from V and 8 bases from J, the junction contained 11 bases not matched to a gene. The CDR3 bases are TGTGCCAGCAGCTTAGGCCTGCTTCCCGCGGGAGATGAGCAGTTCTTC. Encoded protein: CASSLGLLPAGDEQFF.

The chain combines TRBV18 with TRBJ1-4; 7 bases fit TRBD1. V lost 4 bases and J lost 4; bases outside the gene matches: 9. The CDR3 has 16 amino acids. Germline-derived CDR1 and CDR2 are KGHSH and LQKENI. The CDR3 DNA reads TGTGCCAGCTCACTCACCCCGGGACAGAGTAATGAAAAACTGTTTTTT. It is translated as CASSLTPGQSNEKLFF.

J is TRBJ2-3 and V is TRBV7-3; D is unresolved. Per germline, CDR1 SGHTA and CDR2 FQGTGA. The CDR3 loop spans 13 amino acids. V was clipped by 3 bases and J by 6 bases, with 10 bases between them. The CDR3 nucleotides are TGTGCCAGCAGCTTGATTATGTGGGATACGCAGTATTTT. Protein product: CASSLIMWDTQYF.